This passage covers 19 T cell receptor beta chains from one sample sequenced in a study of shared clonotypes between healthy human individuals. TCRdb's copy holds only in-frame clones and misses some; the assay was immunoSEQ multiplex PCR. The sample lists about 2.4 million clones; roughly 93% were seen once. Sequenced: naive CD4+ T cells from PBMCs. Indicated subset: CD45RA+ positively selected. The receptors were gathered from a man younger than 30 in good health. Some clones in this sample may be carry-over from other donors' samples.

The chain combines TRBV7-3 with TRBJ2-6, with TRBD1 identical over 8 bases. V was clipped by 8 bases and J by 1 base; unmatched bases: 19. This CDR3 spans 20 amino acids. Germline assignment: CDR1 SGHTA and CDR2 FQGTGA. CDR3: CASRPTSRDRRSSGANVLTF. DNA for the CDR3: TGTGCCAGCCGCCCTACTAGCCGGGACAGGAGATCTTCTGGGGCCAACGTCCTGACTTTC.

V usage is TRBV9 and J usage is TRBJ1-5, with 7 bases that match TRBD1. This CDR3 has 15 amino acids. CDR1 is SGDLS, CDR2 YYNGEE, per germline. V lost 5 bases and J lost 5; bases outside the gene matches: 10. CDR3 amino acids: CASSWLGQEDQPQHF. DNA of the CDR3: TGTGCCAGCAGTTGGCTTGGACAGGAAGATCAGCCCCAGCATTTT.

V and J are TRBV29-1 and TRBJ2-7; 7 nucleotides match TRBD1. The CDR3 contains 16 residues. Germline assignment: CDR1 SQVTM and CDR2 ANQGSEA. Unmatched junction bases numbered 20, after V lost 3 bases and J lost 9 bases. For the CDR3, the DNA is TGCAGCGTTGAGGGGGTGGTAGGGACAGTTGGGTTGGGGCAGTACTTC. Its protein product is CSVEGVVGTVGLGQYF.

For this clone: Additional DNA sequences in this sample encode the identical CDR3. The chain uses TRBV5-4 and TRBJ2-5; 10 bases map to TRBD2. This CDR3 spans 15 amino acids. Germline V gives CDR1 SGHNT, CDR2 YYREEE (reference sequence). The J segment lost 5 bases and the V segment lost 0 bases, leaving 4 bases of the junction unmatched. DNA of the CDR3: TGTGCCAGCAGCTTGGGACTAGCGGGCGGGGAGACCCAGTACTTC. It translates to CASSLGLAGGETQYF.

The chain links TRBV4-2 to TRBJ2-4, with TRBD2 matching 7 bases. The CDR3 runs to 15 residues. Germline CDR1 is LGHNA and CDR2 is YNFKEQ. J was trimmed by 7 bases and V by 1 base; bases with no gene match: 7. CDR3 sequence reads: CASSQALAEGNIQYF. In DNA, the CDR3 is TGTGCCAGCAGCCAAGCCCTAGCGGAGGGGAACATTCAGTACTTC.

The V gene is TRBV9, the J gene TRBJ2-1; no reliable D call. The V end was cut by 4 bases, the J end by 13 bases, with 15 bases between. The CDR3 covers 12 residues. The germline V gene has CDR1 SGDLS and CDR2 YYNGEE. CDR3: CASSTRQNNQFF. The CDR3 nucleotides are TGTGCCAGCAGCACCCGACAAAATAATCAGTTCTTC.

V usage is TRBV7-6 and J usage is TRBJ2-5; 7 positions agree with TRBD1. Looked up from germline, CDR1 is SGHVS and CDR2 is FNYEAQ. Trimming at V came to 5 bases and at J to 5 bases, leaving 8 bases not matched to a gene. CDR3 length equals 14 residues. CDR3 sequence: CASSRTGDRETQYF. In DNA form, the CDR3 reads TGTGCCAGCAGCCGTACAGGGGATCGGGAGACCCAGTACTTC.

CDR3 amino acids: CASSQGTVNTGELFF. The DNA of the CDR3 is TGCGCCAGCAGCCAAGGAACGGTGAACACCGGGGAGCTGTTTTTT. The chain links TRBV4-1 to TRBJ2-2; no reliable D call. Trimming took 1 base from V and 1 from J, leaving 7 bases between them. There are 15 residues in the CDR3. From germline, CDR1 is MGHRA and CDR2 YSYEKL.

This clone was observed once. The genes are TRBV7-2 and TRBJ2-3, with a weak D call TRBD2 (7 bases). Per the germline V gene, CDR1 is SGHTA and CDR2 is FQGNSA. This CDR3 is 18 amino acids long. V was clipped by 5 bases and J by 0 bases, with 21 bases between them. This CDR3 is CASSPWGLAETSTDTQYF. The CDR3 DNA reads as TGTGCCAGCAGCCCGTGGGGGCTAGCGGAGACGAGCACAGATACGCAGTATTTT.

V is TRBV4-2 and J is TRBJ2-3; 12 nucleotides match TRBD2. In germline, CDR1 is LGHNA, CDR2 YNFKEQ. The junction had 2 bases not matched to a gene; V was cut back by 1 base and J by 9 bases. The CDR3 extends over 14 amino acids. The CDR3 reads CASSQGLAGATQYF. In DNA, the CDR3 is TGTGCCAGCAGCCAAGGACTAGCGGGAGCAACGCAGTATTTT.

This rearrangement joins TRBV5-1 to TRBJ2-3; D assignment may be TRBD1 or TRBD2 (5 bases each). The CDR3 has 13 residues. V gave up 7 bases and J gave up 7 bases, with 16 bases separating them. CDR1 and CDR2 from the germline V gene are SGHRS and YFSETQ. CDR3 nucleotides: TGCGCCAGCGGGGACCGTCTGGGAAATACGCAGTATTTT. This sequence encodes CASGDRLGNTQYF.

The chain carries TRBV7-9 and TRBJ2-5; possibly TRBD1 for D (6 bases). The germline V gene has CDR1 SEHNR and CDR2 FQNEAQ (reference sequence). Trimming pared 1 base from V and 6 bases from J, leaving 12 bases between. The CDR3 contains 14 residues. This CDR3 reads CASSLGEGGKTQYF. The CDR3 coding sequence is TGTGCCAGCAGCTTAGGGGAAGGGGGAAAGACCCAGTACTTC.

This chain uses TRBV7-3 with TRBJ2-2; the match to TRBD1 covers 7 bases. This CDR3 contains 14 residues. Germline V gives CDR1 SGHTA, CDR2 FQGTGA. The J segment lost 4 bases and the V segment lost 5 bases, leaving 4 bases of the junction unmatched. CDR3 coding DNA: TGTGCCAGCAGCAAGACAGGGCCCACCGGGGAGCTGTTTTTT. It encodes CASSKTGPTGELFF. Full variable domain (rest looked up from reference TRBV7-3 and TRBJ2-2): GAGVSQTPSNKVTEKGKYVELRCDPISGHTALYWYRQSLGQGPEFLIYFQGTGAADDSGLPNDRFFAVRPEGSVSTLKIQRTERGDSAVYLCASSKTGPTGELFFGEGSRLTVL.

V and J are TRBV2 and TRBJ1-6; 8 nucleotides match TRBD1. The CDR3 spans 14 residues. Germline-derived CDR1 and CDR2 are SNHLY and FYNNEI. Unmatched junction bases numbered 7, after V lost 6 bases and J lost 9 bases. The CDR3 is CASSVQGVGSPLHF. The CDR3 region has the DNA TGTGCCAGCAGCGTACAGGGGGTCGGTTCACCCCTCCACTTT.

J is TRBJ1-6 and V is TRBV30, with unresolved D. Trimming removed 1 base at V and 7 bases at J, with 17 bases between. Germline values: CDR1 GTSNPN, CDR2 SVGIG (reference sequence). The CDR3 contains 16 residues. The CDR3: CAWSATEFWRNSPLHF. The CDR3 DNA follows: TGTGCCTGGAGTGCCACGGAGTTTTGGAGGAATTCACCCCTCCACTTT.

The chain has TRBV5-6 and TRBJ2-5; a possible D gene is TRBD1 (6 bases). Germline-derived CDR1 and CDR2 are SGHDT and YYEEEE. This CDR3 is built from 15 residues. Trimming took off 5 bases at V and 4 bases at J, with 18 bases between the two ends. The CDR3 coding sequence is TGTGCCAGCAGGGCTGCGGGCTTAGGGGGAGAGACCCAGTACTTC. Protein sequence: CASRAAGLGGETQYF.

V usage is TRBV10-2 and J usage is TRBJ2-7; D is possibly TRBD2 (6 bases). The CDR3 extends over 14 amino acids. Germline V gene lookup returns CDR1 WSHSY and CDR2 SAAADI. The V end lost 6 bases, the J end lost 2 bases, and 14 bases lay between the germline ends. The CDR3 loop is CASSTGLTTYEQYF. CDR3 sequence (DNA): TGCGCCAGCAGCACAGGACTAACCACCTACGAGCAGTACTTC.

This clone was seen a single time. This sequence joins TRBV9 and TRBJ2-7, with 10 bases aligning to TRBD2. Germline lookup yields CDR1 SGDLS and CDR2 YYNGEE. Trimming at V came to 4 bases and at J to 6 bases, leaving 16 bases not matched to a gene. This CDR3 has 17 amino acids. The CDR3: CASSPRPSSGGPREQYF. DNA for the CDR3: TGTGCCAGCAGCCCAAGGCCCTCTAGCGGGGGACCCCGCGAGCAGTACTTC.

The gene calls are TRBV7-7 and TRBJ2-5; no firm D call. Germline lookup yields CDR1 SSHAT and CDR2 FNYEAQ (reference sequence). V lost 5 bases and J lost 5, with 9 bases in between. CDR3 length equals 12 residues. CDR3 DNA: TGTGCCAGCAGCCCCGGCCCGGAGACCCAGTACTTC. Its translation: CASSPGPETQYF.